The sequence of this TCR beta chain was determined in a study of vaccination effects on CD4 cells after COVID-19. Study overall: Early after vaccination, and again late, three convalescent patients were sampled. Findings of the study overall: Most post-vaccine spike-reactive clones in convalescents were new, not infection-derived.

Repertoires were generated with immunoSEQ multiplex PCR, while TCRdb's copy carries only in-frame clones and drops some. The sample holds more than 15,000 clones; 74% are singletons and the top ten take 20% to 25%. Pools of viral peptides were used by the ViraFEST assay to expand antigen-specific CD4+ T cells ahead of sequencing. Following culture for under 12 days, CD4+ T cells were isolated. PCR confirmed that the person was infected with SARS-CoV-2 between March and December 2020. Participants were vaccinated with two doses of either the BNT162b2 or mRNA-1273 vaccine. Half-medium exchanges with IL-2 medium took place on days 3 and 7. In the case of this clone: Its cognate antigen is unknown.

The CDR3 loop spans 14 amino acids. V lost 5 bases to trimming and J lost 7 bases, with 14 bases between them. Germline V CDR1 and CDR2: MNHEY, SVGEGT. This sequence originates from a human donor who had a prior SARS-CoV-2 infection. The sequenced sample was CD4+ T cells from PBMCs cultured with SARS-CoV-2 spike peptides, obtained after COVID-19 vaccination. The chain links TRBV6-2 or TRBV6-3 to TRBJ2-2, with a possible D match to TRBD1 (6 bases). CDR3 sequence (DNA): TGTGCCAGCAGTGTTATAGGGGGAAACGGGGAGCTGTTTTTT. As protein: CASSVIGGNGELFF.